The sequence of this TCR beta chain was determined in a study of blood T cell repertoires in COVID-19. Clones were read by immunoSEQ multiplex PCR, and TCRdb kept only the in-frame ones, dropping some. The sample shows about 150,000 clones, about 85% of them seen only once. Losses at the gene ends were 0 bases for V and 8 bases for J; bases not matched to a gene: 3. The germline V gene has CDR1 MNHNS and CDR2 SASEGT. This CDR3 is 13 amino acids long. The sequenced sample was peripheral blood. The sequence was collected from a man aged 80 or over with COVID-19, enrolled during active disease. This chain links TRBV6-1 with TRBJ1-2, with 7 bases matching TRBD1. The chain's CDR3 is CASSEAYRGGYTF. CDR3 in DNA: TGTGCCAGCAGTGAAGCCTACAGGGGCGGCTACACCTTC.